Described below is a single TCR beta chain sequence and its context. Per sample, at least 5 micrograms of total RNA were extracted. The CDR3 is 14 amino acids. Between the trimmed V and J ends, which lost 1 base and 10 bases, there was a span of 11 bases. Germline V gives CDR1 SGHVS, CDR2 FNYEAQ. Primers used in a second PCR of about 6 to 12 cycles were a sample-barcoded 5' primer and a J-beta primer mix. From the 5' RACE reads, TCRdb called clonotypes with MiXCR, one entry per CDR3 protein. The sample contains approximately 780,000 distinct CDR3 sequences, 20% to 30% of which appear only once. The sample belongs to a study of blood T cells in healthy people across ages. Across the study: Template switching recovered approximately one barcoded beta molecule for every two T cells.

The same data also went into a second study, on T cells of mothers and their children.

The specimen was blood. This TCR was recovered from a boy under 18 in good health. V usage is TRBV7-6 and J usage is TRBJ1-6; weak D call: TRBD1 (6 bases). DNA of the CDR3: TGTGCCAGCAGCTTAGAACAGGGTGGATCACCCCTCCACTTT. It codes for CASSLEQGGSPLHF.